Shown below are 3 T cell receptor beta chains from a single sample sequenced in a study of Tregs in tolerant kidney transplant recipients (dated by TCRdb to between 2019 and 2020). Library prep was done by the immunoSEQ multiplex PCR assay. In TCRdb, the immuneACCESS table is reduced to in-frame sequences with V and J assigned. These tables do not hold every clone; where another copy was compared, an unresolved V gene accounts for under half, and the others remain unexplained. The sample data list more than 1,400 clones, and around 87% of these were observed just once. The top ten clonotypes cover roughly 5% of the sample. No antigen has been identified for these receptors. The sequenced sample was CD4+ T cells from blood cultured with allogeneic cells. Receptors originate from a human donor in good health.

The CDR3 DNA reads TGTGCCAGCAGTTTCGGCGGGACTTCTACAGATACGCAGTATTTT. Translating gives CASSFGGTSTDTQYF. This sequence joins TRBV27 and TRBJ2-3; perhaps TRBD2 as D (6 bases). Germline assignment: CDR1 MNHEY and CDR2 SMNVEV (reference sequence). V lost 3 bases and J lost 3, with 13 bases in between. CDR3 size: 15 residues.

V usage is TRBV5-1 and J usage is TRBJ2-2; 7 positions match TRBD1. CDR3 length: 17 residues. V gave up 0 bases and J gave up 3 bases; unmatched junction bases: 8. The V gene's germline CDR1 is SGHRS and CDR2 YFSETQ. This chain's CDR3 is CASSLAGTGVYTGELFF. As DNA, the CDR3 is TGCGCCAGCAGCTTGGCCGGTACAGGGGTATACACCGGGGAGCTGTTTTTT.

This sequence joins TRBV7-3 and TRBJ1-6, with 9 bases matching TRBD1. V lost 0 bases, J lost 10 bases, and 4 bases stayed unmatched. The CDR3 extends over 15 amino acids. The germline V gene has CDR1 SGHTA and CDR2 FQGTGA. CDR3 coding DNA: TGTGCCAGCAGCTTAACCGGGACAGGGCCCTCACCCCTCCACTTT. This codes for CASSLTGTGPSPLHF.